The entry below describes one T cell receptor (beta chain). The assay was immunoSEQ multiplex PCR, and TCRdb's table has in-frame clones only and misses some. The sample records some 22,000 clones, roughly 80% being singletons. This record belongs to a study of radiation and T cells in renal cell carcinoma. In the study overall: Nephrectomy followed 15 Gy stereotactic body radiation by 4 weeks.

CDR3 length: 14 residues. J was trimmed by 5 bases and V by 0 bases; bases with no gene match: 1. Germline loops: CDR1 ENHRY, CDR2 SYGVKD. Time point given: baseline pretreatment blood. The treatment is: 15 Gy SBRT to primary tumor, nephrectomy 4 weeks later. The sequencing here drew on blood, taken from a patient whose treatment included radiotherapy and nephrectomy. The origin of this receptor is a man in his fifties or sixties with renal cell carcinoma. The J gene is TRBJ2-7, the V gene TRBV10-3; 10 bases line up with TRBD1. This CDR3 is CAISESTGGHEQYF. DNA of the CDR3: TGTGCCATCAGTGAGTCGACAGGGGGCCACGAGCAGTACTTC.